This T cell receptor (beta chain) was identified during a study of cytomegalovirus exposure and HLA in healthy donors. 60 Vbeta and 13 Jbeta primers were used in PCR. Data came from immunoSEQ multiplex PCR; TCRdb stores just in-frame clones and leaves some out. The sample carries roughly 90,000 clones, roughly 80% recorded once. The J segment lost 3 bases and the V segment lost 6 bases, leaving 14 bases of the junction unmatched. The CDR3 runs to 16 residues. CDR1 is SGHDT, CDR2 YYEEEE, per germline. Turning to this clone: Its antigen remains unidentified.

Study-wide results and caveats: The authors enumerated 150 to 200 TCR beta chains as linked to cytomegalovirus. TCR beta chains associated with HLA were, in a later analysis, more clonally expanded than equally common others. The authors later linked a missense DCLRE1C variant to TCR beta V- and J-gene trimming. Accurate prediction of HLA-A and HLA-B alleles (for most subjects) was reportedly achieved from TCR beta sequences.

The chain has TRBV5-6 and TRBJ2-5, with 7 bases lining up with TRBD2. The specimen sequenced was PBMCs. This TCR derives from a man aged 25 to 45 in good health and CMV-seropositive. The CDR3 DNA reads TGTGCCAGCATAGTTGCGGGAGATAAAGGTAAAGAGACCCAGTACTTC. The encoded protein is CASIVAGDKGKETQYF.